This T cell receptor (beta chain) was found in a study of Ad26.COV2.S vaccination and SARS-CoV-2 variants. On the study more broadly: Intramuscular Ad26.COV2.S doses were given once or twice, 56 days apart.

Points on this clone: Its target is unknown.

The CDR3 spans 10 residues. Germline CDR1 GTSNPN, CDR2 SVGIG (reference sequence). V lost 4 bases, J lost 11 bases, and 11 bases lay in between. As to treatment: approximately 18 received Ad26.COV2.S at low or high dose, single or two shots; about five received placebo; per-sample allocation not given. Samples analyzed were those drawn on day 63 after the first vaccine or placebo injection. Aged 18-55 years, donor was enrolled in Boston in about 2020. Libraries were prepared by immunoSEQ multiplex PCR; TCRdb keeps only in-frame clonotypes and omits some of them. The repertoire holds some 480,000 clones, with roughly 85% as singletons. General study results and limits: Reportedly, after vaccination the spike-specific CD8+ and CD4+ T cell responses displayed substantial breadth.

The receptor was derived from a person aged 18 to 65 who received the Ad26.COV2.S COVID-19 vaccine or a placebo. The V gene is TRBV30, the J gene TRBJ1-1; D gene ambiguous. The specimen was peripheral blood, collected in a trial of Ad26.COV2.S vaccine versus placebo. This CDR3 reads CAWISITAFF. CDR3 coding DNA: TGTGCCTGGATCTCTATCACGGCTTTCTTT.